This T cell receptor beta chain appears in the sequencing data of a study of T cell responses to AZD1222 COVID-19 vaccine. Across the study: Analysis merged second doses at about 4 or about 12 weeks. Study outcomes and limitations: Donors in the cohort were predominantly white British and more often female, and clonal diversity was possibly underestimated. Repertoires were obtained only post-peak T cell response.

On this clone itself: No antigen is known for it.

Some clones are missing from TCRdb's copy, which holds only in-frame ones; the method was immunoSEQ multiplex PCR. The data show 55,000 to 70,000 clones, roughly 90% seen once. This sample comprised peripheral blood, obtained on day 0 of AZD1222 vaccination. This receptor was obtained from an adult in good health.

CDR3: CASSATSGRGREQYF. CDR3 coding DNA: TGTGCCAGCAGCGCGACTAGCGGGAGGGGTCGGGAGCAGTACTTC. This chain connects TRBV5-4 to TRBJ2-7, with 14 bases that match TRBD2. CDR3 size: 15 residues. Per the germline V gene, CDR1 is SGHNT and CDR2 is YYREEE (reference sequence). Trimming at V came to 4 bases and at J to 7 bases, leaving 7 bases not matched to a gene.